Sequencing of this T cell receptor beta chain was carried out in a study of identifying expanded T cells in peripheral blood. V gave up 7 bases and J gave up 6 bases, with 16 bases separating them. CDR1 MNHEY and CDR2 SMNVEV come from the germline V gene (reference sequence). The CDR3 runs to 14 residues. Measured with immunoSEQ multiplex PCR; TCRdb has only the in-frame clones, and not every one. This sample has 45,000 to 75,000 clones, with about four fifths found just once. The specimen sequenced was blood. This clonotype was obtained from a person between 18 and 69 years old in good health. The V and J genes are TRBV27 and TRBJ1-5; a possible D gene is TRBD1 (5 bases). The CDR3 region has the DNA TGTGCCAGCAAATCGGCAGGGCCGGGTCAGCCCCAGCATTTT. It codes for CASKSAGPGQPQHF.